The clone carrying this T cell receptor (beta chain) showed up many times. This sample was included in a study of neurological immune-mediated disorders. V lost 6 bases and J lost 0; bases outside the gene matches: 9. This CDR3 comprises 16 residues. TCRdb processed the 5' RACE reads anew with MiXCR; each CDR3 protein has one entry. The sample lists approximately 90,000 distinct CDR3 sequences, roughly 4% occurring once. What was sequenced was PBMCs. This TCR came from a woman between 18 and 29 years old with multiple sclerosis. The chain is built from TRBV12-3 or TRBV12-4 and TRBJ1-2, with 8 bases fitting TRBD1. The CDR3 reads CASRPPGTGPNYGYTF. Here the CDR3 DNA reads TGTGCCAGCAGACCACCAGGGACAGGACCTAACTATGGCTACACCTTC.